The 10 T cell receptor beta chains below all came from one sample that was sequenced in a study of OX40 agonist ivuxolimab in advanced cancers. Measured with immunoSEQ multiplex PCR; TCRdb has only the in-frame clones, and not every one. The sample consists of roughly 75,000 clones, 80% to 90% of them appearing once. The sequences come from CD4+ or CD8+ T cells sorted from blood, collected in a trial of the OX40 agonist ivuxolimab. Receptor source: an adult with an advanced solid tumor such as melanoma, head and neck, liver or kidney cancer.

The chain has TRBV7-3 and TRBJ2-1, with 9 positions matching TRBD2. The CDR3 is 15 amino acids. Germline-derived CDR1 and CDR2 are SGHTA and FQGTGA. The V segment lost 4 bases and the J segment 2 bases; nucleotides outside the gene matches: 3. The CDR3 loop is CASSSTSGPYNEQFF. DNA for the CDR3: TGTGCCAGCAGCTCGACTAGCGGACCCTACAATGAGCAGTTCTTC.

The rearrangement links TRBV7-9 to TRBJ2-7; D is perhaps TRBD2 (5 bases). In germline, CDR1 is SEHNR, CDR2 FQNEAQ (reference sequence). CDR3 length equals 14 residues. The germline V and J ends were trimmed by 3 bases and 5 bases, with 14 bases remaining between them. CDR3 DNA: TGTGCCAGCAGCTTTGAGGGCCACGTGAACGAGCAGTACTTC. This gives the protein CASSFEGHVNEQYF.

In this sample, this clone turned up once. The chain joins TRBV27 to TRBJ2-7; 7 nucleotides align to TRBD1. Germline V gene data show CDR1 as MNHEY and CDR2 as SMNVEV (reference sequence). The trim removed 4 bases at V and 7 bases at J, leaving 7 bases unmatched. The CDR3 sequence is 13 residues long. The CDR3 loop reads CASSYLGGAEQYF. The CDR3 region has the DNA TGTGCCAGCAGTTATCTAGGGGGCGCAGAGCAGTACTTC.

The rearrangement links TRBV5-6 to TRBJ1-6, with 7 bases that match TRBD1. CDR3 size: 13 residues. Looked up from germline, CDR1 is SGHDT and CDR2 is YYEEEE. Trimming cost V 2 bases and J 13 bases; bases outside gene matches: 6. The CDR3 DNA sequence: TGTGCCAGCAGCTTAGGGGGCAGCTGGCCCCTCCACTTT. It is translated as CASSLGGSWPLHF.

The J gene is TRBJ2-7, the V gene TRBV4-1, with TRBD1 matching over 12 bases. V trimming: 4 bases; J trimming: 1 base; junction bases outside the gene matches: 8. CDR3 length: 17 amino acids. Germline assignment: CDR1 MGHRA and CDR2 YSYEKL. The CDR3 loop is CASSPLPGQGASYEQYF. For the CDR3, the DNA is TGCGCCAGCAGCCCGCTCCCGGGACAGGGGGCTTCCTACGAGCAGTACTTC.

This clone has a single count. The chain employs TRBV28 and TRBJ2-5; the D gene is possibly TRBD1 (6 bases). CDR1 MDHEN and CDR2 SYDVKM come from the germline V gene. CDR3 length: 16 residues. Trimming pared 5 bases from V and 1 base from J, leaving 17 bases between. CDR3 bases: TGTGCCAGCAGTCCCCCAGGACAGCCATTCCAAGAGACCCAGTACTTC. Protein: CASSPPGQPFQETQYF.

The rearrangement uses TRBV19 and TRBJ1-2; D is unclear. CDR3 length: 13 residues. V dropped 7 bases and J dropped 4 bases, with 13 bases sitting between them. Germline V gives CDR1 LNHDA, CDR2 SQIVND (reference sequence). In DNA form, the CDR3 reads TGTGCCAGTACCCTGGGGTTACCCTATGGCTACACCTTC. Its protein is CASTLGLPYGYTF.

This chain connects TRBV18 to TRBJ2-1; D unresolved. This CDR3 contains 13 residues. V was cut by 5 bases and J by 1 base, with 6 bases left in between. CDR1 is KGHSH and CDR2 is LQKENI in the germline V gene. CDR3 DNA sequence: TGTGCCAGCTCAATAATATCCTACAATGAGCAGTTCTTC. Protein sequence: CASSIISYNEQFF.

The CDR3 DNA is TGTGCCAGCAGTGAAGTTCAAGGGGGAAGTCGTGGCTACACCTTC. Protein: CASSEVQGGSRGYTF. This chain joins TRBV2 and TRBJ1-2; a possible D gene is TRBD1 (6 bases). CDR3 length equals 15 residues. Looked up from germline, CDR1 is SNHLY and CDR2 is FYNNEI. V was shortened by 1 base and J by 7 bases, with 16 bases between the two germline ends.

Only one count was recorded for this clone. This chain uses TRBV4-3 with TRBJ1-2; D unclear. Between the trimmed V and J ends, which lost 0 bases and 0 bases, there was a span of 5 bases. This CDR3 comprises 14 residues. Germline-derived CDR1 and CDR2 are LGHNA and YSLEER. As DNA, the CDR3 is TGCGCCAGCAGCCAAGATCCCCCTAACTATGGCTACACCTTC. Its protein product is CASSQDPPNYGYTF.